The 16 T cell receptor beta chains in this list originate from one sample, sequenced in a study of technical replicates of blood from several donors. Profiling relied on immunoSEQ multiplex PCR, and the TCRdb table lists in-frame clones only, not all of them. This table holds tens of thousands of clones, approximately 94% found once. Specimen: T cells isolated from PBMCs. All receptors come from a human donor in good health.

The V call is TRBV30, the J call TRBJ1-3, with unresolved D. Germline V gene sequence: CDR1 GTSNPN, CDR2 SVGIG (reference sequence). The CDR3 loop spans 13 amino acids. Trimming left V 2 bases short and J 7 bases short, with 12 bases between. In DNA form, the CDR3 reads TGTGCCTGGAGTAGAAGGTACGGGAACACCATATATTTT. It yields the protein CAWSRRYGNTIYF.

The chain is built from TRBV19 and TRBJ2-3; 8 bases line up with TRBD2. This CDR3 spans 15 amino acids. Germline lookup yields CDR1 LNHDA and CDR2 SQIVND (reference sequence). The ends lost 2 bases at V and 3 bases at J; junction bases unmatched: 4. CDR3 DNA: TGTGCCAGTAGTATACTAGCGGGCGATACAGATACGCAGTATTTT. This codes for CASSILAGDTDTQYF.

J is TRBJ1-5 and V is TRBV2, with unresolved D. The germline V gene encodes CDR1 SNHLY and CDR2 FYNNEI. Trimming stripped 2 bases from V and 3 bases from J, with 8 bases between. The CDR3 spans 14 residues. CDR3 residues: CASSENGNNQPQHF. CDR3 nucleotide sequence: TGTGCCAGCAGTGAAAACGGGAACAATCAGCCCCAGCATTTT.

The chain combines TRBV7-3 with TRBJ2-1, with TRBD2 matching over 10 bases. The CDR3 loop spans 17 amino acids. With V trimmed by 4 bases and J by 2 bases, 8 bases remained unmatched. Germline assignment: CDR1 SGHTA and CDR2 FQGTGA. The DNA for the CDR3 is TGTGCCAGCAGCTCGCCCATAGCGGGAGGCACCTACAATGAGCAGTTCTTC. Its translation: CASSSPIAGGTYNEQFF. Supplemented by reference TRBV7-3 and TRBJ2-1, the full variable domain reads GAGVSQTPSNKVTEKGKYVELRCDPISGHTALYWYRQSLGQGPEFLIYFQGTGAADDSGLPNDRFFAVRPEGSVSTLKIQRTERGDSAVYLCASSSPIAGGTYNEQFFGPGTRLTVL.

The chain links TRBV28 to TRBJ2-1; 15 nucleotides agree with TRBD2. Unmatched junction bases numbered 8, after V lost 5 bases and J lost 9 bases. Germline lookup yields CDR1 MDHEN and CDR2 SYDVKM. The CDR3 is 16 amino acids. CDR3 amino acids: CASSLRTSGRVIEQFF. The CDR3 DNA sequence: TGTGCCAGCAGTCTGAGGACTAGCGGGAGGGTCATTGAGCAGTTCTTC.

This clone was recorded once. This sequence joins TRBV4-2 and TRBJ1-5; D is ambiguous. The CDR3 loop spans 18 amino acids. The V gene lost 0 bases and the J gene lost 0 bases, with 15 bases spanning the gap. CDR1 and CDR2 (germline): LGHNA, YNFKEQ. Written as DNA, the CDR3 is TGTGCCAGCAGCCAAGAAATCACGACATCCTATAGCAATCAGCCCCAGCATTTT. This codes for CASSQEITTSYSNQPQHF.

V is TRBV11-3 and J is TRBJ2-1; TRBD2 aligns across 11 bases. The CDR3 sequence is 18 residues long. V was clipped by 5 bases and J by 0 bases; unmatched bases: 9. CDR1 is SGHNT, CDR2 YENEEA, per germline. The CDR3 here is CASSPGLAVSSSYNEQFF. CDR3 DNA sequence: TGTGCCAGCAGCCCGGGACTAGCGGTATCTAGCTCCTACAATGAGCAGTTCTTC.

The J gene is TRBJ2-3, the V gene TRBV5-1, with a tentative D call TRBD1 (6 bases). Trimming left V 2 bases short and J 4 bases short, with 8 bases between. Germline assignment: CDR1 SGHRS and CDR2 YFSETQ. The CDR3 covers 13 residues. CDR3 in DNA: TGCGCCAGCAGCTTACAGGGTTCAGATACGCAGTATTTT. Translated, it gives CASSLQGSDTQYF.

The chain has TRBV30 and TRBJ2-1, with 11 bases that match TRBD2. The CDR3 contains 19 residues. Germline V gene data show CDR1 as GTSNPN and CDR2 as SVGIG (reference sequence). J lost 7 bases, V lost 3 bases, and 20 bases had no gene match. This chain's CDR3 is CAWRVPVNHRGLAVNEQFF. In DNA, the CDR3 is TGTGCCTGGAGGGTCCCGGTTAACCATAGGGGACTAGCGGTGAATGAGCAGTTCTTC. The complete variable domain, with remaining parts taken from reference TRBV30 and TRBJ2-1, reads SQTIHQWPATLVQPVGSPLSLECTVEGTSNPNLYWYRQAAGRGLQLLFYSVGIGQISSEVPQNLSASRPQDRQFILSSKKLLLSDSGFYLCAWRVPVNHRGLAVNEQFFGPGTRLTVL.

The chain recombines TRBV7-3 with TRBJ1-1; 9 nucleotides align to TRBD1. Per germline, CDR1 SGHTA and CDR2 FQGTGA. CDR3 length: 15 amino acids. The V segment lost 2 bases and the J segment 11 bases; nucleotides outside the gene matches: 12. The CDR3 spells CASSLSRRDRVEAFF. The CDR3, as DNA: TGTGCCAGCAGCTTATCACGAAGGGACAGGGTGGAGGCTTTCTTT.

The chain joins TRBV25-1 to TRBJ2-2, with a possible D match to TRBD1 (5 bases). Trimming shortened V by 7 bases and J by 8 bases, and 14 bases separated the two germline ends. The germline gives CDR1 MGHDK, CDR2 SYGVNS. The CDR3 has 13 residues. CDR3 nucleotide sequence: TGTGCCAGCACCGAAGGGGTTGCAGGGGAGCTGTTTTTT. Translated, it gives CASTEGVAGELFF.

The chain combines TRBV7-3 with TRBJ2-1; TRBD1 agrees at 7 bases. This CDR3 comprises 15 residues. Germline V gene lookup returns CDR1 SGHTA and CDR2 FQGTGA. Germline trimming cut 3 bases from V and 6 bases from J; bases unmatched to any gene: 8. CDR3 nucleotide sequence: TGTGCCAGCAGCTTGTTAGGACAGGAGATCAATGAGCAGTTCTTC. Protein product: CASSLLGQEINEQFF.

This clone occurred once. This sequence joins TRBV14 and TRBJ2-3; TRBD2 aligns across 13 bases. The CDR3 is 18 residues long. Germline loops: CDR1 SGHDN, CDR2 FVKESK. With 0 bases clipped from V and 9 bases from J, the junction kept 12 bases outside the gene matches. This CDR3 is CASSQDGGPGLAGSTQYF. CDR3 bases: TGTGCCAGCAGCCAAGATGGAGGGCCGGGACTAGCGGGAAGCACGCAGTATTTT.

CDR3 sequence: CASSSPSETFEQFF. DNA of the CDR3: TGTGCCAGCAGTTCACCGTCGGAGACTTTTGAGCAGTTCTTC. The gene calls are TRBV27 and TRBJ2-1; no reliable D call. V was cut by 4 bases and J by 9 bases, with 16 bases left in between. Germline-derived CDR1 and CDR2 are MNHEY and SMNVEV (reference sequence). This CDR3 contains 14 residues.

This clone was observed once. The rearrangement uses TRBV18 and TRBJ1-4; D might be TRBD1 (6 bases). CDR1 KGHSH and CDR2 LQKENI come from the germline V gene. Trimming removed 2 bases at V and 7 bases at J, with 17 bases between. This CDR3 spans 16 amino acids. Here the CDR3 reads CASSPFKDQGREKLFF. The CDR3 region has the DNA TGTGCCAGCTCACCATTCAAGGACCAGGGGCGTGAAAAACTGTTTTTT.

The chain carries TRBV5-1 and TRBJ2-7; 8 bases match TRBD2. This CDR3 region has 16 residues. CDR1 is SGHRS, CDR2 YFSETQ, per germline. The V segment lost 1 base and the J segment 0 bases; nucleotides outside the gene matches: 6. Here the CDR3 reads CASSLNGGRFSYEQYF. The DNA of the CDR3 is TGCGCCAGCAGCTTGAATGGCGGGAGGTTCTCCTACGAGCAGTACTTC.